This is a list of T cell receptor beta chains from one sample in a study of T cell changes during pregnancy in multiple sclerosis. Assay used: immunoSEQ multiplex PCR; TCRdb lists only in-frame clones, some missing. This sample carries 35,000 to 40,000 clones, 92% of them seen once, and the ten largest clones take more than 5%. The sequences come from CD8+ T cells from peripheral blood mononuclear cells, collected in the third trimester of pregnancy. The receptors stem from a female donor with multiple sclerosis, enrolled in a pregnancy study. Each CDR3 is given without its conserved first and last residue. Fields, in order: V gene, CDR3 length, J gene, CDR3 protein.

>TRBV19|12|TRBJ2-1
ASSIIAGYNEQF
>TRBV6-1|13|TRBJ1-1
ASSEFYEGDTEAF
>TRBV7-8|10|TRBJ2-1
ASSFAANEQF
>TRBV27|12|TRBJ2-7
ASMGGRTGYEQY
>TRBV29-1|12|TRBJ1-1
SAEPVDRATEAF
>TRBV25-1|11|TRBJ1-2
ASSPTGDYGYT
>TRBV19|13|TRBJ1-5
ASDNRLDSNQPQH
>TRBV4-2|14|TRBJ1-4
ASSQEQAGANEKLF
>TRBV7-3|13|TRBJ1-2
ASSSWTVQGYGYT
>TRBV27|12|TRBJ2-7
ASSRVAGVNEQY
>TRBV7-7|13|TRBJ2-1
ASSSRIMALNEQF
>TRBV4-1|13|TRBJ2-7
ASSQIPGGGDEQY
>TRBV7-3|11|TRBJ2-7
ASSLDIAREQY
>TRBV6-6|12|TRBJ2-5
ASSQLEVQETQY
>TRBV7-9|10|TRBJ2-7
ASSLSGNEQY
>TRBV29-1|15|TRBJ2-5
SVEESGGGLWKETQY
>TRBV7-2|17|TRBJ2-2
ASSLVFTGLAGDGGELF
>TRBV4-3|13|TRBJ2-7
ASSGLLAGAQEQY
>TRBV7-6|14|TRBJ2-1
ASSLVYGSSYNEQF
>TRBV9|12|TRBJ2-7
ASSVGDSLYEQY
>TRBV27|15|TRBJ2-1
ASSLSSGLAVIGEQF
>TRBV6-5|12|TRBJ1-1
ASSSDLTNTEAF
>TRBV27|12|TRBJ2-7
ASSLRRGSYEQY
>TRBV27|15|TRBJ2-7
ASSKLLAGGPPYEQY
>TRBV19|9|TRBJ1-1
ASSLRTEAF
>TRBV9|11|TRBJ1-2
ASSVHGGKGNT
>TRBV27|14|TRBJ2-2
ASSSIQGPGTGELF
>TRBV15|13|TRBJ2-7
ATSRDRGGTYEQY